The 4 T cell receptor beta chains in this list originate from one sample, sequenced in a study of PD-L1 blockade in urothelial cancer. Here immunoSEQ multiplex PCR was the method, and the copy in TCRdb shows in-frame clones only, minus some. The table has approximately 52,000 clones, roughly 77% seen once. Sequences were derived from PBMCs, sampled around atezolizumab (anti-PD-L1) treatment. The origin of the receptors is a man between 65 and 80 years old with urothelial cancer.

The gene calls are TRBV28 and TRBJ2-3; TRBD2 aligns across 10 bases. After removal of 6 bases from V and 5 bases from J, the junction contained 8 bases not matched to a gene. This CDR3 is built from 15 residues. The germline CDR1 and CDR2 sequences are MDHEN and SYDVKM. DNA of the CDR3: TGTGCCAGCAGACCTAGCGGGAGCGAAGGAGATACGCAGTATTTT. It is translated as CASRPSGSEGDTQYF. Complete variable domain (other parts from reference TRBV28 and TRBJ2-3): DVKVTQSSRYLVKRTGEKVFLECVQDMDHENMFWYRQDPGLGLRLIYFSYDVKMKEKGDIPEGYSVSREKKERFSLILESASTNQTSMYLCASRPSGSEGDTQYFGPGTRLTVL.

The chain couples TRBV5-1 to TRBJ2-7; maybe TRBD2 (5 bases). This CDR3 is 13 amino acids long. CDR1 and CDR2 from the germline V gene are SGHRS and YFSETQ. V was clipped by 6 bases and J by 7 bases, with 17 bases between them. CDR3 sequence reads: CASMGALTGEQYF. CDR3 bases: TGCGCCAGCATGGGCGCGTTAACGGGAGAGCAGTACTTC.

This chain's CDR3 is CASSISGRANDEQYF. For the CDR3, the DNA is TGTGCCAGCAGCATTAGCGGGAGGGCCAACGACGAGCAGTACTTC. This rearrangement joins TRBV7-9 to TRBJ2-7; TRBD2 aligns across 11 bases. The ends lost 5 bases at V and 5 bases at J; junction bases unmatched: 8. The V gene's germline CDR1 is SEHNR and CDR2 FQNEAQ (reference sequence). This CDR3 region has 15 residues.

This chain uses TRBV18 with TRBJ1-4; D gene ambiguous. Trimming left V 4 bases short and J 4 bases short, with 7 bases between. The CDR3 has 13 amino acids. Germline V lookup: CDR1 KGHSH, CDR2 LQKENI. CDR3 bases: TGTGCCAGCTCACGAAACTATAATGAAAAACTGTTTTTT. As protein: CASSRNYNEKLFF.